The next 23 T cell receptor beta chains were all read from a single sample in a study of glioma-infiltrating T cells. The iRepertoire nested amplicon-rescue multiplex PCR amplified TCR alpha and beta CDR3s from RNA. TCRdb passed the multiplex PCR reads through MiXCR, listing each CDR3 protein once. The profile covers about 130,000 distinct CDR3 sequences, with under 25% appearing a single time and under 35% taken by the ten largest. Sequencing was performed on glioma tissue, nonneoplastic brain tissue, or PBMCs (not recorded which). The receptors derive from a human donor with low-grade glioma or glioblastoma, undergoing nonglioma brain surgery, or in good health (not recorded which).

The V and J genes are TRBV15 and TRBJ1-2; D possibly corresponds to TRBD1 (6 bases). V was shortened by 0 bases and J by 8 bases, with 16 bases between the two germline ends. Germline-derived CDR1 and CDR2 are LNHNV and YYDKDF (reference sequence). There are 15 residues in the CDR3. This CDR3 is CATSRDPPGARGYTF. CDR3 sequence (DNA): TGTGCCACCAGCAGAGACCCTCCAGGGGCAAGGGGCTACACCTTC. The whole variable domain, filled in from reference TRBV15 and TRBJ1-2, reads DAMVIQNPRYQVTQFGKPVTLSCSQTLNHNVMYWYQQKSSQAPKLLFHYYDKDFNNEADTPDNFQSRRPNTSFCFLDIRSPGLGDTAMYLCATSRDPPGARGYTFGSGTRLTVV.

This sequence joins TRBV5-1 and TRBJ1-1; D might be TRBD1 (6 bases). Deletions cut 4 bases from V and 1 base from J, with 11 bases between. The CDR3 loop spans 14 amino acids. CDR1 is SGHRS and CDR2 is YFSETQ in the germline V gene. In DNA, the CDR3 is TGCGCCAGCAGCGAGGGGGGCGAGAACACTGAAGCTTTCTTT. It is translated as CASSEGGENTEAFF.

J is TRBJ2-5 and V is TRBV2, with TRBD2 matching 10 bases. Trimming cost V 0 bases and J 1 base; bases outside gene matches: 5. The germline CDR1 and CDR2 sequences are SNHLY and FYNNEI. The CDR3 consists of 17 residues. The CDR3 loop reads CASSEARLAGLQETQYF. CDR3 sequence (DNA): TGTGCCAGCAGTGAAGCGCGACTAGCGGGCCTCCAAGAGACCCAGTACTTC.

The chain links TRBV7-9 to TRBJ1-3; D is unresolved. The ends were cut back, 0 bases at V and 4 bases at J, with 10 bases in the middle. The CDR3 is 15 residues long. Germline CDR1 and CDR2: SEHNR and FQNEAQ (reference sequence). The DNA for the CDR3 is TGTGCCAGCAGCTTAGCGCGGCAGCGCGGAAACACCATATATTTT. Its protein product is CASSLARQRGNTIYF.

This clonotype was seen repeatedly, ten times or more. V usage is TRBV27 and J usage is TRBJ1-2, with D perhaps matching TRBD1 (6 bases). The CDR3 extends over 12 amino acids. Germline V gene lookup returns CDR1 MNHEY and CDR2 SMNVEV (reference sequence). V gave up 8 bases and J gave up 8 bases, with 15 bases separating them. CDR3 bases: TGTGCCAGCCTATCCCCCGGGGGCGGCTACACCTTC. Amino acid sequence: CASLSPGGGYTF.

This clonotype came up a few times. The chain uses TRBV4-2 and TRBJ1-2; D may be TRBD1 (6 bases). Trimming removed 2 bases at V and 7 bases at J, with 17 bases between. CDR3 length: 15 amino acids. Germline CDR1 and CDR2: LGHNA and YNFKEQ. The CDR3 reads CASSQTGPQGAGYTF. Written as DNA, the CDR3 is TGTGCCAGCAGCCAAACCGGACCACAGGGAGCTGGCTACACCTTC.

This clonotype came up many times. The V gene is TRBV15, the J gene TRBJ2-3; D ambiguous. There are 15 residues in the CDR3. Trimming stripped 1 base from V and 2 bases from J, with 10 bases between. The germline CDR1 and CDR2 sequences are LNHNV and YYDKDF (reference sequence). CDR3 region: CATSRGNSDTDTQYF. DNA of the CDR3: TGTGCCACCAGCAGAGGTAACAGTGACACAGATACGCAGTATTTT.

This clonotype was seen repeatedly, ten times or more. The chain has TRBV6-1 and TRBJ2-7; 7 nucleotides line up with TRBD1. Trimming took 3 bases from V and 2 from J; bases not matched to a gene: 4. There are 14 residues in the CDR3. CDR1 is MNHNS, CDR2 SASEGT, per germline. The CDR3 nucleotides read TGTGCCAGCAGTGACAGGGGGTCGCCCTACGAGCAGTACGTC. Amino acids: CASSDRGSPYEQYV.

This clonotype was seen a handful of times. The gene calls are TRBV19 and TRBJ2-3, with 7 bases identical to TRBD2. The CDR3 has 14 residues. CDR1 and CDR2 from the germline V gene are LNHDA and SQIVND (reference sequence). J gave up 3 bases and V 5 bases, and 5 bases lay outside the gene matches. The CDR3 DNA is TGTGCCAGTAGTGTGAGCGGGGTGACAGATACGCAGTATTTT. It codes for CASSVSGVTDTQYF.

For the CDR3, the DNA is TGTGCCAGCAGACCTACTAGCGGGGGGCATAATGAGCAGTTCTTC. Its translation is CASRPTSGGHNEQFF. This rearrangement joins TRBV28 to TRBJ2-1; 12 bases are shared with TRBD2. Unmatched junction bases numbered 7, after V lost 6 bases and J lost 7 bases. Germline lookup yields CDR1 MDHEN and CDR2 SYDVKM. This CDR3 has 15 residues.

The rearrangement uses TRBV20-1 and TRBJ2-2; D is possibly TRBD1 (6 bases). V dropped 2 bases and J dropped 0 bases, with 19 bases sitting between them. The length of the CDR3 is 18 residues. CDR1 DFQATT and CDR2 SNEGSKA come from the germline V gene (reference sequence). The CDR3 is CSARIPGHTYANTGELFF. The DNA for the CDR3 is TGCAGTGCTAGAATACCGGGACACACCTACGCGAACACCGGGGAGCTGTTTTTT.

Points on this clonotype: Since a much larger clone is just one base distant, this may be a read error. The chain has TRBV6-2 or TRBV6-3 and TRBJ2-1; 8 bases line up with TRBD1. This CDR3 has 16 amino acids. J was trimmed by 2 bases and V by 7 bases; bases with no gene match: 10. The germline V gene has CDR1 MNHEY and CDR2 SVGEGT. The CDR3 protein is CASIKADRGTYNEQFF. Here the CDR3 DNA reads TGTGCCAGCATTAAGGCTGACAGGGGCACCTACAATGAGCAGTTCTTC.

The table lists this clonotype with a few counts. The chain employs TRBV28 and TRBJ2-7, with TRBD1 as a possible D gene (6 bases). The germline V and J ends were trimmed by 10 bases and 3 bases, with 16 bases remaining between them. In germline, CDR1 is MDHEN, CDR2 SYDVKM. CDR3 length equals 13 residues. The CDR3: CATYSGHDYEQYV. The CDR3 bases are TGTGCCACCTACTCGGGACATGACTACGAGCAGTACGTC.

The rearrangement uses TRBV5-1 and TRBJ2-5; D possibly corresponds to TRBD1 (6 bases). The V end lost 3 bases, the J end lost 1 base, and 10 bases lay between the germline ends. CDR1 and CDR2 from the germline V gene are SGHRS and YFSETQ. The CDR3 extends over 14 amino acids. CDR3 bases: TGCGCCAGCAGCTACGGACAGAGCCAAGAGACCCAGTACTTC. Amino acid sequence: CASSYGQSQETQYF.

This clonotype was counted ten times or more. V is TRBV3-1 and J is TRBJ2-3; D is unclear. CDR1 and CDR2 from the germline V gene are LGHDT and YNNKEL (reference sequence). The CDR3 runs to 12 residues. V lost 3 bases and J 6 bases, leaving 7 bases between the germline ends. The DNA of the CDR3 is TGTGCCAGCAGCCATTCAGGTGATACGCAGTATTTT. Translating gives CASSHSGDTQYF.

This chain connects TRBV29-1 to TRBJ2-1, with D possibly being TRBD1 (5 bases). Trimming shortened V by 0 bases and J by 7 bases, and 19 bases separated the two germline ends. In germline, CDR1 is SQVTM, CDR2 ANQGSEA. The CDR3 is made up of 16 amino acids. CDR3 in DNA: TGCAGCGTTGAAGATCAAAAGGGGATCCTCGGGAATGAGCAGTTCTTC. This gives the protein CSVEDQKGILGNEQFF.

The gene calls are TRBV19 and TRBJ2-4; tentative D call: TRBD2 (5 bases). Trimming removed 7 bases at V and 0 bases at J, with 10 bases between. The CDR3 consists of 14 residues. Germline CDR1 reads LNHDA; CDR2 reads SQIVND (reference sequence). This CDR3 reads CASMEALAKNIQYF. In DNA, the CDR3 is TGTGCCAGTATGGAGGCACTAGCCAAAAACATTCAGTACTTC.

This clonotype was counted at least ten times. V is TRBV20-1 and J is TRBJ1-2; the match to TRBD1 covers 9 bases. Germline CDR1 and CDR2: DFQATT and SNEGSKA (reference sequence). The V segment lost 0 bases and the J segment 4 bases; nucleotides outside the gene matches: 9. The CDR3 extends over 16 amino acids. The CDR3 region is CSARDPETGGSYGYTF. The CDR3, as DNA: TGCAGTGCTAGAGATCCCGAGACAGGGGGATCCTATGGCTACACCTTC.

The chain uses TRBV10-3 and TRBJ2-3, with D unresolved. From germline, CDR1 is ENHRY and CDR2 SYGVKD. The V and J ends lost 11 bases and 2 bases respectively, with 14 bases between them. This CDR3 has 13 amino acids. The CDR3 region has the DNA TGTGCCGTCAAAGCCATCAACACAGATACGCAGTATTTT. Amino acid sequence: CAVKAINTDTQYF.

This clonotype was found a few times. The gene calls are TRBV18 and TRBJ1-1, with D uncertain. The V end lost 0 bases, the J end lost 5 bases, and 13 bases lay between the germline ends. The germline CDR1 and CDR2 sequences are KGHSH and LQKENI. This CDR3 comprises 15 residues. The CDR3 DNA sequence: TGTGCCAGCTCACCACCGGCGCGGGCGATTACTGAAGCTTTCTTT. The encoded protein is CASSPPARAITEAFF.

To note about this clonotype: A read error may explain this, as a much larger clone is one base away. J is TRBJ2-5 and V is TRBV27; tentative D call: TRBD2 (6 bases). This CDR3 comprises 13 residues. In germline, CDR1 is MNHEY, CDR2 SMNVEV (reference sequence). CDR3 coding DNA: TGTGCCGGCAGTTTACGCGGGGAAGAGACCCAGTACTTC. Protein sequence: CAGSLRGEETQYF.

This clonotype was counted ten times or more. The chain joins TRBV27 to TRBJ1-2; the D gene is possibly TRBD1 (6 bases). Per germline, CDR1 MNHEY and CDR2 SMNVEV (reference sequence). V was trimmed by 4 bases and J by 2 bases, leaving 17 bases between them. The CDR3 contains 16 residues. Here the CDR3 reads CASSSRPPQGNYGYTF. In DNA form, the CDR3 reads TGTGCCAGCAGTTCAAGACCCCCCCAGGGGAACTATGGCTACACCTTC.

This clonotype was detected ten times or more. The V gene is TRBV27, the J gene TRBJ2-5; D is undetermined. Trimming removed 3 bases from V and 2 bases from J, with 4 bases in between. The CDR3 has 12 residues. CDR1 and CDR2 (germline): MNHEY, SMNVEV (reference sequence). The CDR3 sequence is CASSFNQETQYF. CDR3 sequence (DNA): TGTGCCAGCAGTTTTAATCAAGAGACCCAGTACTTC.